In its sample, the clone carrying this TCR beta chain was seen once. Its antigen is unknown. This entry comes from a study of regulatory dendritic cells for organ transplantation. Findings and caveats of the study: Naive T cells showed high diversity, memory cells less, memory CD8+ least. Of resting T cell subsets, memory CD8+ had the most alloreactive clonotypes.

The data were produced by immunoSEQ multiplex PCR, yet TCRdb's version contains in-frame clones alone and is incomplete. The sample includes 30,000 to 40,000 clones, about 90% seen only once; the top ten take over 0.1%. Germline CDR1 reads SGHTA; CDR2 reads FQGNSA. The CDR3 has 15 amino acids. V was shortened by 3 bases and J by 2 bases, with 12 bases between the two germline ends. Sequencing was carried out using naive CD8+ T cells from blood. As for subset: CD45RA+ naive T cells. This chain uses TRBV7-2 with TRBJ2-3; possibly TRBD1 or TRBD2 for D (5 bases each). The receptor was isolated from a human donor in good health. CDR3 coding DNA: TGTGCCAGCAGCTTCCGGGACGGGGTCACAGATACGCAGTATTTT. Amino acids: CASSFRDGVTDTQYF. Based on the CDR3 plus reference TRBV7-2 and TRBJ2-3, the full variable domain is GAGVSQSPSNKVTEKGKDVELRCDPISGHTALYWYRQSLGQGLEFLIYFQGNSAPDKSGLPSDRFSAERTGGSVSTLTIQRTQQEDSAVYLCASSFRDGVTDTQYFGPGTRLTVL.